This TCR beta chain was sequenced in a study of CD8 T cells in Susac syndrome. The RNA input was about 0.45 to 1 ug, and it was reverse transcribed with random hexamers. By means of immunoSEQ multiplex PCR, TCR beta CDR3 spanning 54 Vbeta and 13 Jbeta underwent amplification. TCRdb itself ran the immunoSEQ multiplex PCR reads through MiXCR, one entry per CDR3 protein. Of about 250,000 distinct CDR3 sequences in the sample, just under 95% were seen once. TCR beta sequences were obtained from blood CD8+ and CD4+ T cells. Trimming left V 4 bases short and J 8 bases short, with 13 bases between. Germline V gene sequence: CDR1 SGHDN, CDR2 FVKESK. This CDR3 is built from 13 residues.

Material: CD4+ T cells from PBMCs. The receptor comes from a human donor with multiple sclerosis. This chain connects TRBV14 to TRBJ2-3, with a weak D call TRBD1 (6 bases). The chain's CDR3 is CASSPGQGVTQYF. In DNA form, the CDR3 reads TGTGCCAGCAGCCCGGGACAAGGGGTTACGCAGTATTTT.